The T cell receptor (beta chain) described here comes from a study of response to subunit inactivated influenza vaccine. General observations from the study: There was a suggestion from the authors that each seasonal influenza vaccination recruits few new T cells.

CDR3 length: 12 residues. Trimming took off 5 bases at V and 5 bases at J, with 9 bases between the two ends. This clonotype appeared a few times. Its target is not known. Each CDR3 protein gets one entry after TCRdb re-called the RT-PCR reads with MiXCR. The top ten hold 7.5% to 9% of the sample, which has 590,000 or so distinct CDR3 sequences, about 15% seen once. The source is a man in his forties or fifties who received an inactivated influenza vaccine. The V call is TRBV12-3 or TRBV12-4, the J call TRBJ1-1; D remains unclear. The sample in question was PBMCs from blood, obtained roughly 2 weeks before vaccination. The CDR3 DNA sequence: TGTGCCAGCAGTAACACAAGGACTGAAGCTTTCTTT. Protein product: CASSNTRTEAFF.